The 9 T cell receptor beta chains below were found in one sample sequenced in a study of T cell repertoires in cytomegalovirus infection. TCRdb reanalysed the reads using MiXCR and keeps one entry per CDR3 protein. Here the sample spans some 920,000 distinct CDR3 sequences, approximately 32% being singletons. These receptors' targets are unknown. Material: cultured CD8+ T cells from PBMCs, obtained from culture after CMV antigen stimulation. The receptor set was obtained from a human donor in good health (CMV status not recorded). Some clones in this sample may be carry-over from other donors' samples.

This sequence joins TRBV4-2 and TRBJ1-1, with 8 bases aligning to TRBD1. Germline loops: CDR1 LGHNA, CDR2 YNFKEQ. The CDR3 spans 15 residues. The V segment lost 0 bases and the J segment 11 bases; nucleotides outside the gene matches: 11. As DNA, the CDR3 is TGTGCCAGCAGCCAAGATTTGGGCCAGGGGGCTGGCGCTTTCTTT. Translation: CASSQDLGQGAGAFF.

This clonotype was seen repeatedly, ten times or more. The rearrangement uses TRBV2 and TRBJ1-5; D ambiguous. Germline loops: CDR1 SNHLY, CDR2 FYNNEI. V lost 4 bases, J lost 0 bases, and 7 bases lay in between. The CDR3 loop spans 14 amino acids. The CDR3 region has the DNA TGTGCCAGCAGTGCTTCGTCTAGCAATCAGCCCCAGCATTTT. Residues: CASSASSSNQPQHF. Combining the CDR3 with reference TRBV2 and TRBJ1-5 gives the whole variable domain EPEVTQTPSHQVTQMGQEVILRCVPISNHLYFYWYRQILGQKVEFLVSFYNNEISEKSEIFDDQFSVERPDGSNFTLKIRSTKLEDSAMYFCASSASSSNQPQHFGDGTRLSIL.

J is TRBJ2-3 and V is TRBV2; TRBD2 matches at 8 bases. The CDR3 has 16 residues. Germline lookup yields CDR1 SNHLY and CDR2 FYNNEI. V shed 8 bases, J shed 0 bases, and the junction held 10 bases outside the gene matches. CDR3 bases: TGTGCCAGCCCCAAGGGAGTAGCGGGGAGCACAGATACGCAGTATTTT. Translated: CASPKGVAGSTDTQYF.

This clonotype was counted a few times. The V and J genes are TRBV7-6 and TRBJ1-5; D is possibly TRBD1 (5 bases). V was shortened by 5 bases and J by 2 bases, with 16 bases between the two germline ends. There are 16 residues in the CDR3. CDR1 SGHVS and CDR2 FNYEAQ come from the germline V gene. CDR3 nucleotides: TGTGCCAGCAGCAGAGGGCCAAGGGGAGGCAATCAGCCCCAGCATTTT. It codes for CASSRGPRGGNQPQHF.

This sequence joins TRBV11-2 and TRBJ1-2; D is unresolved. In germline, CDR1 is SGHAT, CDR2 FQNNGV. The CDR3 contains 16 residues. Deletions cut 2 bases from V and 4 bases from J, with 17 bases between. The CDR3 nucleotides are TGTGCCAGCAGCTTAATAGCCTACGGACTGGCCTATGGCTACACCTTC. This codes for CASSLIAYGLAYGYTF. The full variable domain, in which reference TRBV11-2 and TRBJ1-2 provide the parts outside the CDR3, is EAGVAQSPRYKIIEKRQSVAFWCNPISGHATLYWYQQILGQGPKLLIQFQNNGVVDDSQLPKDRFSAERLKGVDSTLKIQPAKLEDSAVYLCASSLIAYGLAYGYTFGSGTRLTVV.

The CDR3 DNA reads TGTGCCAGCAGCTTGGGAGTCCACGAGCAGTACTTC. Protein sequence: CASSLGVHEQYF. The V gene is TRBV5-8, the J gene TRBJ2-7; no reliable D call. The CDR3 covers 12 residues. V gave up 0 bases and J gave up 5 bases, with 6 bases separating them. CDR1 and CDR2 from the germline V gene are SGHTS and YDEGEE.

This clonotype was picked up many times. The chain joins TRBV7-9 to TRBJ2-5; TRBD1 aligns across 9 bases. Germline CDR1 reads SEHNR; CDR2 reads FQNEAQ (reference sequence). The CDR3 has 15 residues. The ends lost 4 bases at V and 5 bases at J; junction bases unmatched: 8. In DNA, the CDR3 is TGTGCCAGCAGCTCCGGGACAGGGACGCTGGAGACCCAGTACTTC. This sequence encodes CASSSGTGTLETQYF.

CDR3 sequence reads: CASSDGGINTEAFF. CDR3 coding DNA: TGTGCCAGCAGTGATGGCGGGATTAACACTGAAGCTTTCTTT. J is TRBJ1-1 and V is TRBV2; D uncertain. CDR1 is SNHLY and CDR2 is FYNNEI in the germline V gene. The CDR3 totals 14 residues. Trimming stripped 3 bases from V and 2 bases from J, with 10 bases between.

CDR3 in DNA: TGTGCCAGCGGCGCGGGCAGCTACAATGAGCAGTTCTTC. This encodes CASGAGSYNEQFF. This sequence joins TRBV27 and TRBJ2-1; tentatively, D is TRBD2 (5 bases). CDR1 and CDR2 (germline): MNHEY, SMNVEV (reference sequence). The CDR3 runs 13 residues. The ends were cut back, 8 bases at V and 3 bases at J, with 11 bases in the middle.